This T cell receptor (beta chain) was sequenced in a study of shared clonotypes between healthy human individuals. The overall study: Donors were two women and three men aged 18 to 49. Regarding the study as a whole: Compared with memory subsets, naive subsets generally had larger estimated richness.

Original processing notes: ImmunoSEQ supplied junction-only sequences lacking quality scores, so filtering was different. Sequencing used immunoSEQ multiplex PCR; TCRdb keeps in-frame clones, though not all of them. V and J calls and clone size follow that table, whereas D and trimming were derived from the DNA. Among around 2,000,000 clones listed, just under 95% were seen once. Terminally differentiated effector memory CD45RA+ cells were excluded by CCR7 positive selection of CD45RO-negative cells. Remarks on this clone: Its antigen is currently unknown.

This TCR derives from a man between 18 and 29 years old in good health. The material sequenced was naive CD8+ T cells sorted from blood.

The CDR3 region is CASTVRGGNTEAFF. The CDR3 nucleotides read TGTGCCAGCACCGTGAGGGGGGGGAACACTGAAGCTTTCTTT. The chain has TRBV13 and TRBJ1-1; tentative D call: TRBD1 (6 bases). The CDR3 covers 14 residues. CDR1 PRHDT and CDR2 FYEKMQ come from the germline V gene (reference sequence). Between the trimmed V and J ends, which lost 7 bases and 1 base, there was a span of 13 bases.